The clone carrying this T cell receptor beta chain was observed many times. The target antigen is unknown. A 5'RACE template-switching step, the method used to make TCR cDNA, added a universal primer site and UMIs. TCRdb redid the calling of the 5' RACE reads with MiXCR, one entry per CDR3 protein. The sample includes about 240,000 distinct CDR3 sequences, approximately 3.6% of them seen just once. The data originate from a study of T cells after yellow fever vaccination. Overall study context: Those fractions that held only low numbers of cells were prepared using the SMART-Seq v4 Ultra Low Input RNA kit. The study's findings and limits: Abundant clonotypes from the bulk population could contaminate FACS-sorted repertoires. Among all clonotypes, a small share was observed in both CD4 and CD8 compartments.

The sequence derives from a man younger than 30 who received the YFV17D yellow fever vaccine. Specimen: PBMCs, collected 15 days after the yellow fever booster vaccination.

CDR3 bases: TGTGCCAGTGCCCCCGTGCGCTTCGATGAGCAGTTCTTC. This encodes CASAPVRFDEQFF. This chain uses TRBV7-9 with TRBJ2-1; D is unresolved. The CDR3 covers 13 residues. V was trimmed by 9 bases and J by 8 bases, leaving 17 bases between them. Germline V CDR1 and CDR2: SEHNR, FQNEAQ (reference sequence).